This T cell receptor (beta chain) was identified in a study of blood T cell repertoires in COVID-19. Study summary: COVID-19 samples from acute and convalescent phases originated in the United States, Italy and Spain.

Only in-frame clones appear in the TCRdb table, and some are missing; sequencing was by immunoSEQ multiplex PCR. Of some 240,000 clones detected, roughly 90% appear once; the ten largest clones hold approximately 2.1%. The V and J ends lost 5 bases and 8 bases, in that order; junction bases with no gene match: 8. Germline V gene data show CDR1 as SGHTA and CDR2 as FQGNSA. This CDR3 has 14 residues. The sample taken for sequencing was peripheral blood. This receptor was identified in a woman aged 55-69 years with COVID-19, enrolled during active disease. The chain employs TRBV7-2 and TRBJ1-4; TRBD1 agrees at 7 bases. The CDR3 here is CASSLGAGGEKLFF. In DNA form, the CDR3 reads TGTGCCAGCAGCCTGGGGGCAGGGGGAGAAAAACTGTTTTTT. The variable domain in full, completed from reference TRBV7-2 and TRBJ1-4, reads GAGVSQSPSNKVTEKGKDVELRCDPISGHTALYWYRQSLGQGLEFLIYFQGNSAPDKSGLPSDRFSAERTGGSVSTLTIQRTQQEDSAVYLCASSLGAGGEKLFFGSGTQLSVL.